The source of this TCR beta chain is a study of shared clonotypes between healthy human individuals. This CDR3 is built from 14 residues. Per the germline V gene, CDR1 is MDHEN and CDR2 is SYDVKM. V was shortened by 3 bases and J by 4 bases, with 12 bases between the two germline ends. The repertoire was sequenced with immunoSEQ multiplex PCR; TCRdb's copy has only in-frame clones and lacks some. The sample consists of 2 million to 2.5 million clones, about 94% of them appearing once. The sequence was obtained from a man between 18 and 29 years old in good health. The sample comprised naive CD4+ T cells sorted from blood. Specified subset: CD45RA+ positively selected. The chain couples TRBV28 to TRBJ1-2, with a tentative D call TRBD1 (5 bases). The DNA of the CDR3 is TGTGCCAGCAGTTTGTTACAGGCCGTCTATGGCTACACCTTC. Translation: CASSLLQAVYGYTF.